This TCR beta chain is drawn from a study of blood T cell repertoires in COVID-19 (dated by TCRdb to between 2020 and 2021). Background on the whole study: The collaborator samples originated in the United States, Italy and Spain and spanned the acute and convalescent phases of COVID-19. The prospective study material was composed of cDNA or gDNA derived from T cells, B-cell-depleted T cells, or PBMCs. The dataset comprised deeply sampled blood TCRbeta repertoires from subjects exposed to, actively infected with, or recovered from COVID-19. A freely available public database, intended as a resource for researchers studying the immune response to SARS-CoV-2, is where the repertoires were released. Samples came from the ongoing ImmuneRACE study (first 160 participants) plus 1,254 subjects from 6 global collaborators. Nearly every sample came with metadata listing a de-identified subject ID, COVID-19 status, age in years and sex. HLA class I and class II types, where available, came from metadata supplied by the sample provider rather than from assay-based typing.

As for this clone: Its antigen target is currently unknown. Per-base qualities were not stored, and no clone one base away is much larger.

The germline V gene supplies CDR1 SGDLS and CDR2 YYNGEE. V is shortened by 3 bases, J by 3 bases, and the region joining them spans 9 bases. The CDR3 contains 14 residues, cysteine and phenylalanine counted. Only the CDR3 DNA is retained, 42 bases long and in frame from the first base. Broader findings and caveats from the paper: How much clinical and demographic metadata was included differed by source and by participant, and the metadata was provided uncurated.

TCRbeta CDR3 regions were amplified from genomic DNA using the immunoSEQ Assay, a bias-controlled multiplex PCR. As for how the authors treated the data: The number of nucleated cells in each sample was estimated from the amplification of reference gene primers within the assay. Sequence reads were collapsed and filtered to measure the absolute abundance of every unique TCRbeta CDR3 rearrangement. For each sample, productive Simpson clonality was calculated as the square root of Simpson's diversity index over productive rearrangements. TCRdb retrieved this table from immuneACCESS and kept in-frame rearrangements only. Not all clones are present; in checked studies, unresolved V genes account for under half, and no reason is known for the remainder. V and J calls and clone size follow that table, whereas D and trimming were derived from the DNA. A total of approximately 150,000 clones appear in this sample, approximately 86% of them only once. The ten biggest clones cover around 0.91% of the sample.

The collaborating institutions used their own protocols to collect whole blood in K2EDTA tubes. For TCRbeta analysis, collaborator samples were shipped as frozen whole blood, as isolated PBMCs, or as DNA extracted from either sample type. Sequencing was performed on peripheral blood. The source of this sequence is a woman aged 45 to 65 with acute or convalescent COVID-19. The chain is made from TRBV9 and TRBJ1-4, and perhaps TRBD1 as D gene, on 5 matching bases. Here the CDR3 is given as CASSDRLSNEKLFF. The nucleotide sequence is TGTGCCAGCAGCGACAGGCTTTCTAATGAAAAACTGTTTTTT.